Listed below are T cell receptor beta chains from one sample, sequenced in a study of T-cell memory formation after mild COVID-19. MiXCR was run by TCRdb on the 5' RACE reads, yielding one entry per CDR3 protein. The repertoire holds about 290,000 distinct CDR3 sequences, with under 20% as singletons. The specimen sequenced was PBMCs or a T cell subset sorted from them (not recorded which). The receptor source for this set is a man aged 18 to 29 who had mild COVID-19 (a few samples of this study predate the infection). Cell type and time point are not known. Both conserved end residues are part of each CDR3. The order of the fields is J gene, clone size, D gene, V gene, CDR3 protein, CDR3 DNA. D genes are given only for firm matches. Size is omitted from some rows. Given values are once, few, many or a class for expanded clones.

J gene: TRBJ2-7
clone size: few
D gene: TRBD1
V gene: TRBV4-3
CDR3 protein: CASSRATGGSYEQYF
CDR3 DNA: TGCGCCAGCAGCCGTGCGACAGGGGGCTCCTACGAGCAGTACTTC

J gene: TRBJ2-1
clone size: .
D gene: .
V gene: TRBV2
CDR3 protein: CASRSGYNEQFF
CDR3 DNA: TGTGCCAGCAGGTCCGGGTACAATGAGCAGTTCTTC

J gene: TRBJ1-6
clone size: .
D gene: .
V gene: TRBV20-1
CDR3 protein: CSAQPGRGYNSPLHF
CDR3 DNA: TGCAGTGCTCAACCGGGACGGGGCTATAATTCACCCCTCCACTTT

J gene: TRBJ2-7
clone size: .
D gene: .
V gene: TRBV18
CDR3 protein: CASSRPTSGAQYF
CDR3 DNA: TGTGCCAGCTCACGACCGACTAGTGGGGCGCAGTACTTC

J gene: TRBJ2-3
clone size: many
D gene: .
V gene: TRBV30
CDR3 protein: CAWNRADTQYF
CDR3 DNA: TGTGCCTGGAACAGGGCGGATACGCAGTATTTT

J gene: TRBJ2-2
clone size: few
D gene: TRBD2
V gene: TRBV6-5
CDR3 protein: CASALRGSGVGELFF
CDR3 DNA: TGTGCCAGCGCGTTGCGGGGGTCCGGGGTCGGGGAGCTGTTTTTT

J gene: TRBJ2-1
clone size: .
D gene: TRBD2
V gene: TRBV20-1
CDR3 protein: CSARPVAGVYNEQFF
CDR3 DNA: TGCAGTGCTAGACCGGTAGCGGGAGTTTACAATGAGCAGTTCTTC

J gene: TRBJ1-2
clone size: .
D gene: .
V gene: TRBV12-5
CDR3 protein: CASGLEGHYGYTF
CDR3 DNA: TGTGCTAGTGGTTTGGAGGGACACTATGGCTACACCTTC

J gene: TRBJ2-2
clone size: .
D gene: TRBD2
V gene: TRBV30
CDR3 protein: CAWSAPPAGALTGELFF
CDR3 DNA: TGTGCCTGGAGTGCCCCCCCAGCGGGGGCACTCACCGGGGAGCTGTTTTTT

J gene: TRBJ2-7
clone size: few
D gene: .
V gene: TRBV3-1
CDR3 protein: CASSPSSRVLYEQYF
CDR3 DNA: TGTGCCAGCAGCCCCTCGAGCAGGGTTCTCTACGAGCAGTACTTC

J gene: TRBJ2-4
clone size: many
D gene: TRBD2
V gene: TRBV20-1
CDR3 protein: CSAKANSGGARNIQYF
CDR3 DNA: TGCAGTGCTAAAGCAAATAGCGGGGGGGCAAGAAACATTCAGTACTTC

J gene: TRBJ1-2
clone size: .
D gene: TRBD1
V gene: TRBV29-1
CDR3 protein: CSVDRGQGDSYGYTF
CDR3 DNA: TGCAGCGTTGATCGGGGACAGGGAGATTCCTATGGCTACACCTTC

J gene: TRBJ1-5
clone size: .
D gene: .
V gene: TRBV12-5
CDR3 protein: CASGLDGNQPQHF
CDR3 DNA: TGTGCTAGTGGTTTGGACGGCAATCAGCCCCAGCATTTT

J gene: TRBJ1-4
clone size: .
D gene: TRBD1
V gene: TRBV27
CDR3 protein: CAGSRGTGEGKLFF
CDR3 DNA: TGTGCCGGCAGTCGCGGGACAGGGGAGGGAAAACTGTTTTTT

J gene: TRBJ2-1
clone size: few
D gene: .
V gene: TRBV29-1
CDR3 protein: CSAETGRGNEQFF
CDR3 DNA: TGCAGCGCGGAAACCGGCCGCGGCAATGAGCAGTTCTTC

J gene: TRBJ1-1
clone size: .
D gene: .
V gene: TRBV2
CDR3 protein: CASEEEVLNTEAFF
CDR3 DNA: TGTGCCAGCGAGGAAGAGGTGCTGAACACTGAAGCTTTCTTT

J gene: TRBJ2-3
clone size: few
D gene: .
V gene: TRBV6-1
CDR3 protein: CASTKEVADPTDTQYF
CDR3 DNA: TGTGCCAGCACCAAAGAGGTGGCAGACCCCACAGATACGCAGTATTTT

J gene: TRBJ2-3
clone size: .
D gene: TRBD2
V gene: TRBV12-3/TRBV12-4
CDR3 protein: CASSAGLELDTQYF
CDR3 DNA: TGTGCCAGCAGCGCCGGACTAGAACTAGATACGCAGTATTTT

J gene: TRBJ2-3
clone size: .
D gene: TRBD2
V gene: TRBV5-6
CDR3 protein: CASSWEKRGATDTQYF
CDR3 DNA: TGTGCCAGCAGCTGGGAAAAGCGGGGGGCCACAGATACGCAGTATTTT

J gene: TRBJ2-2
clone size: .
D gene: .
V gene: TRBV4-3
CDR3 protein: CASSPGRAGTTGELFF
CDR3 DNA: TGCGCCAGCAGCCCCGGCAGGGCGGGGACCACCGGGGAGCTGTTTTTT